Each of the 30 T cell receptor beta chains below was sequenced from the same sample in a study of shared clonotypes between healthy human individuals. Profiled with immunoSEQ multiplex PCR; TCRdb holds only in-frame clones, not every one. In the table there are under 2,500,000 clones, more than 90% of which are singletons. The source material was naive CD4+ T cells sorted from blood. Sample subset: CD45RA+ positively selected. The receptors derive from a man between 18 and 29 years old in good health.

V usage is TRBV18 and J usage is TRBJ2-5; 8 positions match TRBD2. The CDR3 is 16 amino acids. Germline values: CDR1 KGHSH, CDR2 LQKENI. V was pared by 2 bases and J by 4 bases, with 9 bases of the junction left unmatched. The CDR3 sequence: CASSPGNGRDAETQYF. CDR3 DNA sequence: TGTGCCAGCTCACCAGGGAACGGGAGGGACGCAGAGACCCAGTACTTC.

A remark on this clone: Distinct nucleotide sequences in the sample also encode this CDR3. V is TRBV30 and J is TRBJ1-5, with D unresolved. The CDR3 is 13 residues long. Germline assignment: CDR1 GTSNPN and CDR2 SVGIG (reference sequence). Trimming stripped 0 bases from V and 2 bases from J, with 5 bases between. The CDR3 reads CAWSVSGNQPQHF. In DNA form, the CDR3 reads TGTGCCTGGAGTGTTTCGGGCAATCAGCCCCAGCATTTT.

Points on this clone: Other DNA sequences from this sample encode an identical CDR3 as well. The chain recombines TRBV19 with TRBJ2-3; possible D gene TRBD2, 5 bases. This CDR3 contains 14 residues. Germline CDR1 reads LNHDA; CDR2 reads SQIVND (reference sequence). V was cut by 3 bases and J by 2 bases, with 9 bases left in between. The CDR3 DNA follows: TGTGCCAGTAGTATCCCGGGATCCACAGATACGCAGTATTTT. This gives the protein CASSIPGSTDTQYF.

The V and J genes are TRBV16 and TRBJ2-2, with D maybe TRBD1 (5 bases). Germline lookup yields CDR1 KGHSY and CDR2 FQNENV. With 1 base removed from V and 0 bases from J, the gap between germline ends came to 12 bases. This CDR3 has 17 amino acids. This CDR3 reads CASSQLGPVSNTGELFF. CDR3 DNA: TGTGCCAGCAGCCAATTGGGGCCGGTGTCGAACACCGGGGAGCTGTTTTTT. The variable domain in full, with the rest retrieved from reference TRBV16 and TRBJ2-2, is GEEVAQTPKHLVRGEGQKAKLYCAPIKGHSYVFWYQQVLKNEFKFLISFQNENVFDETGMPKERFSAKCLPNSPCSLEIQATKLEDSAVYFCASSQLGPVSNTGELFFGEGSRLTVL.

In DNA form, the CDR3 reads TGTGCCAGCTCACCACCCAACAGGGGCCTCAACTATGGCTACACCTTC. Translated, it gives CASSPPNRGLNYGYTF. The chain joins TRBV18 to TRBJ1-2; 7 bases agree with TRBD1. V shed 0 bases and J 2 bases; nucleotides not matched to a gene: 6. Germline-derived CDR1 and CDR2 are KGHSH and LQKENI. The CDR3 runs to 16 residues.

This chain's CDR3 is CSVELDRKENNQPQHF. CDR3 bases: TGCAGCGTTGAGTTGGACAGGAAAGAAAATAATCAGCCCCAGCATTTT. V gene TRBV29-1 combines with J gene TRBJ1-5, with 7 bases that match TRBD1. The CDR3 runs to 16 residues. CDR1 is SQVTM, CDR2 ANQGSEA, per germline. With V trimmed by 3 bases and J by 4 bases, 12 bases remained unmatched.

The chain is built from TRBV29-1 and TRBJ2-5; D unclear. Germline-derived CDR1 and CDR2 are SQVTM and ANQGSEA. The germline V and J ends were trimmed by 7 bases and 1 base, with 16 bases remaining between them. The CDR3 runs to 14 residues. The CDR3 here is CSADPGLLQETQYF. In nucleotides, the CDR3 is TGCAGCGCAGACCCAGGATTACTCCAAGAGACCCAGTACTTC.

DNA for the CDR3: TGTGCCAGCAGCTTCTCGACTATCACCGGGGAGCTGTTTTTT. Protein product: CASSFSTITGELFF. The chain couples TRBV11-2 to TRBJ2-2, with a weak D call TRBD2 (5 bases). Germline loops: CDR1 SGHAT, CDR2 FQNNGV. With 3 bases removed from V and 4 bases from J, the gap between germline ends came to 9 bases. The CDR3 has 14 amino acids.

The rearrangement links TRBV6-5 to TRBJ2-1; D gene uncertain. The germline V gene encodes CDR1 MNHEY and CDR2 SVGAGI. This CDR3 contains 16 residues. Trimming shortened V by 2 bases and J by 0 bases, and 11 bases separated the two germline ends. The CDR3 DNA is TGTGCCAGCAGTTACAACAGTGCCAGCTCCTACAATGAGCAGTTCTTC. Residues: CASSYNSASSYNEQFF.

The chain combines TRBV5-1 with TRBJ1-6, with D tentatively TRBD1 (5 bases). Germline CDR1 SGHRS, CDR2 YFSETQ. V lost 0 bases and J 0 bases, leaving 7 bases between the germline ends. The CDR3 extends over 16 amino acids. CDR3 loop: CASSLVGDSYNSPLHF. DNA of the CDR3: TGCGCCAGCAGCTTGGTGGGGGACTCCTATAATTCACCCCTCCACTTT.

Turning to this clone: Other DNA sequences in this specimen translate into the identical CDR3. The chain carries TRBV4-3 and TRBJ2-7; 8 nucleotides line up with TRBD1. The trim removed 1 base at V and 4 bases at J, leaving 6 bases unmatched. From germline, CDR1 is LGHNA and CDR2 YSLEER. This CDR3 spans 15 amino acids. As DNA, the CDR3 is TGCGCCAGCAGCCAAGGAGACAGGGGTTTTTACGAGCAGTACTTC. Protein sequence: CASSQGDRGFYEQYF.

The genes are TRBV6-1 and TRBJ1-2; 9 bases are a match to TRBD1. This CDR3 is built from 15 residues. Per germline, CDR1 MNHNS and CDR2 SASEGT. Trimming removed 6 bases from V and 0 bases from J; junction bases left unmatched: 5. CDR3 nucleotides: TGTGCCAGCAGGTGGGACAGGGCAACTAACTATGGCTACACCTTC. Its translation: CASRWDRATNYGYTF.

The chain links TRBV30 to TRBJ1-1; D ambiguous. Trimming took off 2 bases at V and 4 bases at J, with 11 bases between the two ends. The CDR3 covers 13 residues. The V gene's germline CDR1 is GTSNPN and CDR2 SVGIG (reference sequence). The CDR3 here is CAWSRWGATEAFF. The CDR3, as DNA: TGTGCCTGGAGTCGGTGGGGTGCCACTGAAGCTTTCTTT.

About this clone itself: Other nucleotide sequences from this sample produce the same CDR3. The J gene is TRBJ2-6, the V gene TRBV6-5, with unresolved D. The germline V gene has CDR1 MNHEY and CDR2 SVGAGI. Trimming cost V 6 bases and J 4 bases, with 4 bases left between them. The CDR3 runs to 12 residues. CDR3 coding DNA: TGTGCCAGCAGCCGAGGGGCCAACGTCCTGACTTTC. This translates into CASSRGANVLTF.

DNA of the CDR3: TGTGCCAGTACCCCTACCGGGACAGGGGGCTTGTCCTACGAGCAGTACTTC. Its translation is CASTPTGTGGLSYEQYF. The chain combines TRBV19 with TRBJ2-7; 12 bases fit TRBD1. J lost 1 base, V lost 7 bases, and 11 bases had no gene match. CDR1 LNHDA and CDR2 SQIVND come from the germline V gene (reference sequence). This CDR3 has 17 residues.

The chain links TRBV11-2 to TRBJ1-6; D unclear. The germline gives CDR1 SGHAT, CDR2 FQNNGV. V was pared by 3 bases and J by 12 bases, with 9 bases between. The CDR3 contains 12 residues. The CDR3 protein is CASSFAGGPLHF. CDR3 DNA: TGTGCCAGCAGCTTTGCGGGAGGACCCCTCCACTTT.

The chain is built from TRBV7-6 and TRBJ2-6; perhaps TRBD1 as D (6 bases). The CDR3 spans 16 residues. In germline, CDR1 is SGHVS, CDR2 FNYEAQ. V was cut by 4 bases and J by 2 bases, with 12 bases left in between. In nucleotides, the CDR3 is TGTGCCAGCAGCTCATACAGGGTAGCTGGGGCCAACGTCCTGACTTTC. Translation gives CASSSYRVAGANVLTF. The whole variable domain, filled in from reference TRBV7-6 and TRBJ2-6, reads GAGVSQSPRYKVTKRGQDVALRCDPISGHVSLYWYRQALGQGPEFLTYFNYEAQQDKSGLPNDRFSAERPEGSISTLTIQRTEQRDSAMYRCASSSYRVAGANVLTFGAGSRLTVL.

The CDR3 DNA follows: TGTGCTAGTGGTTTGGGAAAGACTAGCGGGAGTTACGAGCAGTACTTC. Protein product: CASGLGKTSGSYEQYF. V is TRBV12-5 and J is TRBJ2-7; 12 positions agree with TRBD2. Per the germline V gene, CDR1 is LGHNT and CDR2 is FRNRAP. J gave up 4 bases and V 1 base, and 5 bases lay outside the gene matches. The CDR3 contains 16 residues.

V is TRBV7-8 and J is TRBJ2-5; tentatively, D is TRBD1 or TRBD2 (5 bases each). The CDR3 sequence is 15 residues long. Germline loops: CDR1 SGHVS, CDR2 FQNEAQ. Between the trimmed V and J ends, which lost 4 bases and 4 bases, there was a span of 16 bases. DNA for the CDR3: TGTGCCAGCAGCTGGACGCCGAGGGGCGCAGAGACCCAGTACTTC. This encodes CASSWTPRGAETQYF.

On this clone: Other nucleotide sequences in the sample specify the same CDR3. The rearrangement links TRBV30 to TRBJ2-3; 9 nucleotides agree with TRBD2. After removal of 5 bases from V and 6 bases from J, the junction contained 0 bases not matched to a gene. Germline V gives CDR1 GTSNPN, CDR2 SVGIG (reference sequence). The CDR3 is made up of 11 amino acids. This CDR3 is CAWGLADTQYF. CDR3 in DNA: TGTGCCTGGGGACTAGCGGATACGCAGTATTTT.

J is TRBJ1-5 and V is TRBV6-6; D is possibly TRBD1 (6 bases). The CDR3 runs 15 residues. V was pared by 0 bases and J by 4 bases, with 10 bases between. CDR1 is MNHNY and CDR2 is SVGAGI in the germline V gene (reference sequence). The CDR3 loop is CASSYSDSYNQPQHF. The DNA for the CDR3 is TGTGCCAGCAGTTACTCGGACAGTTATAATCAGCCCCAGCATTTT.

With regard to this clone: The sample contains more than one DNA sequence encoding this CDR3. CDR3 coding DNA: TGTGCCAGCAGTTTAGCGGGGGGGCCGCGGGAGACCCAGTACTTC. Amino acids: CASSLAGGPRETQYF. The chain joins TRBV28 to TRBJ2-5; TRBD2 agrees at 9 bases. From germline, CDR1 is MDHEN and CDR2 SYDVKM. This CDR3 is 15 amino acids long. V gave up 2 bases and J gave up 5 bases; unmatched junction bases: 6.

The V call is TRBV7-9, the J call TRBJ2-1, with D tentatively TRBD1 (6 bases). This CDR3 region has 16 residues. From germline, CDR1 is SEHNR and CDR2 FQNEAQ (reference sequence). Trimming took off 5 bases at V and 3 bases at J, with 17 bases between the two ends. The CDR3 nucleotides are TGTGCCAGCAGCCCAACCCGGGACAATCGCTACAATGAGCAGTTCTTC. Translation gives CASSPTRDNRYNEQFF.

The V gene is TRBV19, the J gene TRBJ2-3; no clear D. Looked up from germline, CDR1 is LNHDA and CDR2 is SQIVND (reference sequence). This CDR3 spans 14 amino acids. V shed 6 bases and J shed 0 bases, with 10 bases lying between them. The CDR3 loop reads CASRAWSSTDTQYF. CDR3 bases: TGTGCCAGTAGAGCCTGGTCTAGCACAGATACGCAGTATTTT.

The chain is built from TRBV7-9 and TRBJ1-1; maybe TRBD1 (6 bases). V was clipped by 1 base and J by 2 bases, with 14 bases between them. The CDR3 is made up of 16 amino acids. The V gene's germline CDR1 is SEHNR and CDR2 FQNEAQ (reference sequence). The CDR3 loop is CASSLGRTALNTEAFF. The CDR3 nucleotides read TGTGCCAGCAGCTTAGGCCGGACAGCCCTCAACACTGAAGCTTTCTTT.

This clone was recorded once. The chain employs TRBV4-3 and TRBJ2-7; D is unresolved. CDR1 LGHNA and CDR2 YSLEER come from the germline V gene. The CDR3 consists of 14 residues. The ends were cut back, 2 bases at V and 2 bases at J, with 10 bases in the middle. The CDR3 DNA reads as TGCGCCAGCAGCCAACAAACTGGGGCCTACGAGCAGTACTTC. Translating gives CASSQQTGAYEQYF.

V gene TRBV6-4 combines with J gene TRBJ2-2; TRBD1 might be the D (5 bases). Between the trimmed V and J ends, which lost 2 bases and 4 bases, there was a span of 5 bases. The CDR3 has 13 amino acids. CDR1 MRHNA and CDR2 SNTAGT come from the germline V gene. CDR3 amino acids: CASSDRGTGELFF. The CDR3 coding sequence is TGTGCCAGCAGTGACAGGGGCACCGGGGAGCTGTTTTTT.

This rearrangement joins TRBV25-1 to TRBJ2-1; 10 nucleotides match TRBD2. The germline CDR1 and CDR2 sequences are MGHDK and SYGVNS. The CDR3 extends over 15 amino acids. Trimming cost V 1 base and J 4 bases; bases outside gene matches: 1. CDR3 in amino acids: CASSESLAGYNEQFF. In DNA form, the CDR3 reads TGTGCCAGCAGTGAATCACTAGCGGGATACAATGAGCAGTTCTTC.

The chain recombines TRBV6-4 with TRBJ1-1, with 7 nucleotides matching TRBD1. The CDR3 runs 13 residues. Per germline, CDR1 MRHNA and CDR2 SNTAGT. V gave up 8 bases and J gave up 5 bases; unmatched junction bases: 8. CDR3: CASQQGVGTEAFF. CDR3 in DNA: TGTGCCAGCCAGCAGGGGGTCGGGACTGAAGCTTTCTTT.

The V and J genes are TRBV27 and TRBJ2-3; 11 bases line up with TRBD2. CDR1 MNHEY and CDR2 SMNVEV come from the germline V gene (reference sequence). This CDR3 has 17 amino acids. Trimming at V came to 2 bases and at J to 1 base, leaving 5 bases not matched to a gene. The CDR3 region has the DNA TGTGCCAGCAGTTTACGGACTAGCGGGTTACGCACAGATACGCAGTATTTT. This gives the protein CASSLRTSGLRTDTQYF.